This T cell receptor (beta chain) appears in the sequencing data of a study of cytomegalovirus exposure and HLA in healthy donors. Overall study: About 83 million unique TCRs from HLA-typed donors made up an early data release. Study-wide points: Later analysis revealed greater clonal expansion in HLA-associated TCR beta chains than in equally common others. HLA alleles showed associations with roughly 17,000 TCR beta sequences in a later analysis, at a 0.05 false discovery rate. Researchers reported in a later analysis that a missense DCLRE1C variant was tied to TCR beta V- and J-gene trimming.

For this clone: As yet, its antigen is unknown.

The PCR employed 60 Vbeta primers together with 13 Jbeta primers. Sequencing used immunoSEQ multiplex PCR; TCRdb keeps in-frame clones, though not all of them. The data contain 130,000 to 150,000 clones, approximately 71% of them singletons. This CDR3 region has 19 residues. The trim removed 2 bases at V and 4 bases at J, leaving 15 bases unmatched. CDR1 SGHTA and CDR2 FQGNSA come from the germline V gene. The V and J genes are TRBV7-2 and TRBJ2-1, with 9 nucleotides matching TRBD2. Sequenced material: PBMCs. This clonotype was obtained from a woman aged 45 to 65 in good health and CMV-seronegative. The CDR3 DNA follows: TGTGCCAGCAGCTTATTTGGGCGGGGGGGCCCGGGACGATACAATGAGCAGTTCTTC. This codes for CASSLFGRGGPGRYNEQFF.